A single TCR beta chain is shown here with its context. The entry originates in a study of blood T cell repertoires in COVID-19. Across the study: Acute-phase and convalescent COVID-19 samples originated in the United States, Italy and Spain. Nucleic acid was either cDNA or gDNA, and it came from T cells, B-cell-depleted T cells, or PBMCs.

Per the original data handling: It was from reference gene primer amplification that nucleated cell counts were estimated. The method was immunoSEQ multiplex PCR; TCRdb's version includes in-frame clones alone and lacks a portion of them. V and J calls plus clone size are reproduced from that table; the DNA served to infer D and trimming. This sample has roughly 220,000 clones, with 70% to 90% found just once. The V end was cut by 2 bases, the J end by 8 bases, with 11 bases between. CDR1 and CDR2 from the germline V gene are KGHDR and SFDVKD. The CDR3 has 13 amino acids. Sequenced sample: peripheral blood. This TCR derives from a man aged 80 or over with acute or convalescent COVID-19. The chain is built from TRBV24-1 and TRBJ1-2; D remains unclear. Written as DNA, the CDR3 is TGTGCCACCAGTGATTACAGTCAAGAGGGCTACACCTTC. The encoded protein is CATSDYSQEGYTF.